Below, 31 T cell receptor beta chains from the same sample are listed, as sequenced in a study of cytomegalovirus exposure and HLA in healthy donors. PCR primers comprised 60 Vbeta and 13 Jbeta primers. Assay used: immunoSEQ multiplex PCR; TCRdb lists only in-frame clones, some missing. The top ten hold around 2.7% of the sample, which has 100,000 to 150,000 clones, 60% to 85% seen once. The sequenced material came from PBMCs. The receptors shown here come from a woman in her thirties or forties in good health and CMV-seropositive.

The chain carries TRBV27 and TRBJ1-1; 7 nucleotides line up with TRBD1. V was pared by 6 bases and J by 3 bases, with 13 bases of the junction left unmatched. Germline assignment: CDR1 MNHEY and CDR2 SMNVEV (reference sequence). This CDR3 is 16 amino acids long. The CDR3 DNA sequence: TGTGCCAGCAGCATAGGGGGCAGGGGGAAGGACACTGAAGCTTTCTTT. Translating gives CASSIGGRGKDTEAFF.

The V and J genes are TRBV4-3 and TRBJ2-7; D might be TRBD1 (6 bases). CDR3 size: 15 residues. Trimming took off 0 bases at V and 0 bases at J, with 9 bases between the two ends. The germline CDR1 and CDR2 sequences are LGHNA and YSLEER. Here the CDR3 DNA reads TGCGCCAGCAGCCAAGAACAGGGCATCTCCTACGAGCAGTACTTC. This translates into CASSQEQGISYEQYF.

The sample holds a few counts of this clone. The rearrangement links TRBV27 to TRBJ1-2; 9 bases fit TRBD1. CDR3 length: 15 residues. Germline V lookup: CDR1 MNHEY, CDR2 SMNVEV (reference sequence). V shed 5 bases, J shed 2 bases, and the junction held 6 bases outside the gene matches. For the CDR3, the DNA is TGTGCCAGCAGTAAAAGACAGGGGGTAAACTATGGCTACACCTTC. Protein sequence: CASSKRQGVNYGYTF.

V gene TRBV19 combines with J gene TRBJ1-4; D perhaps matches TRBD1 (6 bases). From germline, CDR1 is LNHDA and CDR2 SQIVND (reference sequence). The CDR3 has 14 residues. V lost 6 bases and J lost 4, with 12 bases in between. This CDR3 reads CASSHRDINEKLFF. The DNA of the CDR3 is TGTGCCAGTAGCCACCGGGACATTAATGAAAAACTGTTTTTT.

The rearrangement joins TRBV30 to TRBJ1-6; 9 nucleotides line up with TRBD1. Germline lookup yields CDR1 GTSNPN and CDR2 SVGIG (reference sequence). Trimming took 0 bases from V and 14 from J; bases not matched to a gene: 5. CDR3 length equals 13 residues. CDR3 region: CAWSVGQGNALHF. DNA of the CDR3: TGTGCCTGGAGTGTCGGACAGGGGAACGCCCTCCACTTT.

V is TRBV7-3 and J is TRBJ2-1; 9 bases match TRBD2. The germline gives CDR1 SGHTA, CDR2 FQGTGA. Trimming took 5 bases from V and 8 from J; bases not matched to a gene: 10. The CDR3 is 15 residues long. The CDR3, as DNA: TGTGCCAGCAGCCCAGTAGCGGGAGCTGTGGATGAGCAGTTCTTC. Its protein is CASSPVAGAVDEQFF.

Only a few counts were recorded for this clone. The CDR3 here is CASSYDSGRGETQYF. CDR3 nucleotide sequence: TGTGCCAGCAGTTACGACAGCGGGAGAGGGGAGACCCAGTACTTC. The chain uses TRBV6-6 and TRBJ2-5; 8 bases line up with TRBD2. The CDR3 covers 15 residues. Germline-derived CDR1 and CDR2 are MNHNY and SVGAGI (reference sequence). V shed 2 bases and J 5 bases; nucleotides not matched to a gene: 7.

This chain's CDR3 is CASSRDSGFNYGYTF. In DNA form, the CDR3 reads TGCGCCAGCAGCCGGGACAGCGGATTTAACTATGGCTACACCTTC. The rearrangement joins TRBV4-1 to TRBJ1-2, with 7 nucleotides matching TRBD1. The CDR3 has 15 residues. Per the germline V gene, CDR1 is MGHRA and CDR2 is YSYEKL. V trimming: 4 bases; J trimming: 1 base; junction bases outside the gene matches: 6.

This chain joins TRBV4-2 and TRBJ2-7, with 10 nucleotides matching TRBD2. J gave up 2 bases and V 1 base, and 5 bases lay outside the gene matches. This CDR3 contains 16 residues. The germline V gene encodes CDR1 LGHNA and CDR2 YNFKEQ. The DNA of the CDR3 is TGTGCCAGCAGCCAAGGGGTTACTAGCGGGGCCTACGAGCAGTACTTC. It codes for CASSQGVTSGAYEQYF.

In its sample, this clone was seen a few times. The rearrangement joins TRBV5-1 to TRBJ2-3; 11 nucleotides line up with TRBD2. This CDR3 region has 16 residues. The germline CDR1 and CDR2 sequences are SGHRS and YFSETQ. The J segment lost 6 bases and the V segment lost 0 bases, leaving 6 bases of the junction unmatched. The CDR3 here is CASSLVPSGRSDTQYF. The DNA for the CDR3 is TGCGCCAGCAGCTTGGTCCCTAGCGGGAGGTCGGATACGCAGTATTTT. The variable domain in full, with the rest retrieved from reference TRBV5-1 and TRBJ2-3, is KAGVTQTPRYLIKTRGQQVTLSCSPISGHRSVSWYQQTPGQGLQFLFEYFSETQRNKGNFPGRFSGRQFSNSRSEMNVSTLELGDSALYLCASSLVPSGRSDTQYFGPGTRLTVL.

J is TRBJ2-7 and V is TRBV5-1; tentatively, D is TRBD1 (5 bases). Trimming removed 0 bases at V and 2 bases at J, with 12 bases between. The CDR3 totals 15 residues. Germline values: CDR1 SGHRS, CDR2 YFSETQ. In DNA form, the CDR3 reads TGCGCCAGCAGCTTGGAGTCAGGGATGACCTACGAGCAGTACTTC. Its translation: CASSLESGMTYEQYF.

The rearrangement joins TRBV2 to TRBJ2-2; 8 bases fit TRBD2. This CDR3 comprises 16 residues. V was pared by 6 bases and J by 0 bases, with 6 bases of the junction left unmatched. Germline V gene data show CDR1 as SNHLY and CDR2 as FYNNEI. The CDR3 region is CASRGPTSANTGELFF. DNA for the CDR3: TGTGCCAGCAGGGGGCCGACTAGCGCGAACACCGGGGAGCTGTTTTTT.

This chain links TRBV7-9 with TRBJ2-1; D possibly corresponds to TRBD1 (6 bases). V was clipped by 0 bases and J by 7 bases, with 19 bases between them. CDR3 size: 17 residues. CDR1 and CDR2 from the germline V gene are SEHNR and FQNEAQ (reference sequence). For the CDR3, the DNA is TGTGCCAGCAGCTTAGCTAAGGGGTTGAGAGGGGGTAATGAGCAGTTCTTC. Protein sequence: CASSLAKGLRGGNEQFF.

J is TRBJ2-1 and V is TRBV5-6; 10 bases are shared with TRBD2. V was pared by 4 bases and J by 9 bases, with 10 bases of the junction left unmatched. CDR1 SGHDT and CDR2 YYEEEE come from the germline V gene. The CDR3 runs to 15 residues. In nucleotides, the CDR3 is TGTGCCAGCAGCCTTATGGGTAGCGGGGGGCGTGAGCAGTTCTTC. This codes for CASSLMGSGGREQFF.

In DNA form, the CDR3 reads TGTGCCGGAGGGTCTGATCCGGATACGCAGTATTTT. This encodes CAGGSDPDTQYF. The rearrangement joins TRBV5-4 to TRBJ2-3; possible D gene TRBD2, 6 bases. CDR3 length: 12 amino acids. Germline loops: CDR1 SGHNT, CDR2 YYREEE (reference sequence). V lost 10 bases and J lost 6, with 15 bases in between.

This chain connects TRBV14 to TRBJ1-1; D gene unclear. The CDR3 has 15 residues. Germline values: CDR1 SGHDN, CDR2 FVKESK. Trimming shortened V by 0 bases and J by 4 bases, and 12 bases separated the two germline ends. The CDR3 loop is CASSQDEGGVTEAFF. The DNA for the CDR3 is TGTGCCAGCAGCCAAGATGAGGGAGGAGTCACTGAAGCTTTCTTT. Looking up the rest from reference TRBV14 and TRBJ1-1 gives the full variable domain: EAGVTQFPSHSVIEKGQTVTLRCDPISGHDNLYWYRRVMGKEIKFLLHFVKESKQDESGMPNNRFLAERTGGTYSTLKVQPAELEDSGVYFCASSQDEGGVTEAFFGQGTRLTVV.

The J gene is TRBJ1-1, the V gene TRBV10-3; no firm D call. This CDR3 is built from 17 residues. V lost 0 bases and J 0 bases, leaving 14 bases between the germline ends. Germline loops: CDR1 ENHRY, CDR2 SYGVKD. The CDR3 region has the DNA TGTGCCATCAGTGAGTCGATGACATCGGGGATGAACACTGAAGCTTTCTTT. Translating it yields CAISESMTSGMNTEAFF.

The chain couples TRBV6-1 to TRBJ2-6; D remains ambiguous. The CDR3 is 14 residues long. The V gene lost 8 bases and the J gene lost 0 bases, with 8 bases spanning the gap. The germline CDR1 and CDR2 sequences are MNHNS and SASEGT. CDR3 loop: CASLSGSGANVLTF. CDR3 nucleotide sequence: TGTGCCAGCTTGAGTGGCTCTGGGGCCAACGTCCTGACTTTC.

CDR3: CAISMADQRETQYF. The CDR3, as DNA: TGTGCCATCAGTATGGCAGATCAGCGGGAGACCCAGTACTTC. The V call is TRBV10-3, the J call TRBJ2-5; TRBD2 might be the D (5 bases). Trimming left V 5 bases short and J 5 bases short, with 15 bases between. Germline V gene sequence: CDR1 ENHRY, CDR2 SYGVKD. This CDR3 is 14 amino acids long.

This sequence joins TRBV6-4 and TRBJ1-6; D is undetermined. V shed 6 bases and J shed 2 bases, with 8 bases lying between them. This CDR3 contains 14 residues. Germline lookup yields CDR1 MRHNA and CDR2 SNTAGT. DNA for the CDR3: TGTGCCAGCAGCCGAACACCCTATAATTCACCCCTCCACTTT. Amino acids: CASSRTPYNSPLHF.

CDR3 sequence: CASSLGTGSGTGELFF. The CDR3 nucleotides read TGTGCCAGCAGCTTGGGGACAGGGTCGGGCACCGGGGAGCTGTTTTTT. This chain uses TRBV5-4 with TRBJ2-2, with 8 bases that match TRBD1. The ends lost 0 bases at V and 4 bases at J; junction bases unmatched: 5. The CDR3 is 16 residues long. Germline CDR1 and CDR2: SGHNT and YYREEE (reference sequence). Combining the CDR3 with reference TRBV5-4 and TRBJ2-2 gives the whole variable domain ETGVTQSPTHLIKTRGQQVTLRCSSQSGHNTVSWYQQALGQGPQFIFQYYREEENGRGNFPPRFSGLQFPNYSSELNVNALELDDSALYLCASSLGTGSGTGELFFGEGSRLTVL.

The chain combines TRBV5-1 with TRBJ2-5, with a weak D call TRBD2 (5 bases). V was shortened by 2 bases and J by 0 bases, with 8 bases between the two germline ends. Looked up from germline, CDR1 is SGHRS and CDR2 is YFSETQ. The CDR3 length is 14 residues. The CDR3 here is CASSFTGYQETQYF. CDR3 bases: TGCGCCAGCAGCTTCACGGGGTACCAAGAGACCCAGTACTTC.

J is TRBJ2-3 and V is TRBV5-5; D perhaps matches TRBD2 (6 bases). The germline gives CDR1 SGHKS, CDR2 YYEKEE (reference sequence). CDR3 length equals 16 residues. Trimming removed 0 bases from V and 2 bases from J, with 13 bases in between. DNA for the CDR3: TGTGCCAGCAGCTTGGAAGGGAGGCGGGTCACAGATACGCAGTATTTT. It specifies CASSLEGRRVTDTQYF.

The DNA for the CDR3 is TGCGCCAGCAGTGAAGTAAGGGGCGAGCAGTACTTC. This gives the protein CASSEVRGEQYF. This chain connects TRBV10-1 to TRBJ2-7; D is possibly TRBD1 (5 bases). The CDR3 covers 12 residues. Germline V gene data show CDR1 as WNHNN and CDR2 as SYGVQD (reference sequence). Trimming left V 3 bases short and J 6 bases short, with 9 bases between.

This CDR3 reads CASSNQGNTEAFF. The CDR3 region has the DNA TGTGCCAGCAGCAACCAGGGGAACACTGAAGCTTTCTTT. The genes are TRBV5-4 and TRBJ1-1; D possibly corresponds to TRBD1 (5 bases). Germline V gene sequence: CDR1 SGHNT, CDR2 YYREEE (reference sequence). Trimming shortened V by 4 bases and J by 1 base, and 8 bases separated the two germline ends. The CDR3 is made up of 13 amino acids.

This chain uses TRBV19 with TRBJ2-2; tentatively, D is TRBD2 (6 bases). Germline values: CDR1 LNHDA, CDR2 SQIVND (reference sequence). This CDR3 spans 12 amino acids. Trimming removed 11 bases at V and 7 bases at J, with 14 bases between. The CDR3 region has the DNA TGTGCCGTGGGGGGTTTGGACGGGGAGCTGTTTTTT. It translates to CAVGGLDGELFF.

The chain joins TRBV19 to TRBJ1-1; D remains unclear. The CDR3 is 13 amino acids. Germline loops: CDR1 LNHDA, CDR2 SQIVND (reference sequence). The germline V and J ends were trimmed by 5 bases and 6 bases, with 13 bases remaining between them. This CDR3 is CASSPQSRPEAFF. CDR3 in DNA: TGTGCCAGTAGTCCCCAGTCCCGCCCTGAAGCTTTCTTT.

The genes are TRBV14 and TRBJ1-1; 8 bases align to TRBD1. CDR3 length: 15 residues. J gave up 5 bases and V 0 bases, and 5 bases lay outside the gene matches. In germline, CDR1 is SGHDN, CDR2 FVKESK. This chain's CDR3 is CASSQDAGGRTEAFF. The CDR3 DNA is TGTGCCAGCAGCCAAGACGCAGGGGGCCGGACTGAAGCTTTCTTT.

The chain links TRBV19 to TRBJ2-3; maybe TRBD1 (6 bases). The CDR3 extends over 15 amino acids. V was clipped by 6 bases and J by 4 bases, with 17 bases between them. CDR1 LNHDA and CDR2 SQIVND come from the germline V gene (reference sequence). Written as DNA, the CDR3 is TGTGCCAGTAGCCCACAGGGCTTAGTTGCAGATACGCAGTATTTT. Its protein product is CASSPQGLVADTQYF.

The chain uses TRBV19 and TRBJ1-6, with D perhaps TRBD1 (5 bases). The germline V gene has CDR1 LNHDA and CDR2 SQIVND (reference sequence). V was trimmed by 5 bases and J by 5 bases, leaving 13 bases between them. This CDR3 comprises 15 residues. The CDR3 nucleotides are TGTGCCAGTAGTCTGCAGGGCCCCAATAATTCACCCCTCCACTTT. It specifies CASSLQGPNNSPLHF.

This chain uses TRBV7-8 with TRBJ1-4, with 7 bases fitting TRBD1. Germline V gives CDR1 SGHVS, CDR2 FQNEAQ. J lost 7 bases, V lost 5 bases, and 7 bases had no gene match. This CDR3 has 14 residues. The CDR3 DNA follows: TGTGCCAGCAGCCAAGACAGGGTTGGTGAAAAACTGTTTTTT. It is translated as CASSQDRVGEKLFF.